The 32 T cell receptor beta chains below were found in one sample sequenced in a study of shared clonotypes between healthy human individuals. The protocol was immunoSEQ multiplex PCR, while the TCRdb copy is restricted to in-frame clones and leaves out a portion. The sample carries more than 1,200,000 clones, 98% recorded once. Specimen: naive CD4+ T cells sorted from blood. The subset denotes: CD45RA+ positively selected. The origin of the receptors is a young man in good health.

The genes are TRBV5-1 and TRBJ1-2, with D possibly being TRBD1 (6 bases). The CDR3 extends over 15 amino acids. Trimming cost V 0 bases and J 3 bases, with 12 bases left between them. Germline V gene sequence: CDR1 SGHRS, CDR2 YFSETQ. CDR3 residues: CASSLDGGRDYGYTF. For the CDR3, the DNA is TGCGCCAGCAGCTTGGACGGGGGGCGCGACTATGGCTACACCTTC.

CDR3: CASSLRTRATYEQYF. DNA for the CDR3: TGTGCCAGCAGTTTACGGACAAGGGCAACCTACGAGCAGTACTTC. This chain connects TRBV28 to TRBJ2-7; possible D gene TRBD1, 5 bases. Trimming shortened V by 2 bases and J by 2 bases, and 13 bases separated the two germline ends. Per the germline V gene, CDR1 is MDHEN and CDR2 is SYDVKM. The CDR3 spans 15 residues. Full variable domain (outside the CDR3, taken from reference TRBV28 and TRBJ2-7): DVKVTQSSRYLVKRTGEKVFLECVQDMDHENMFWYRQDPGLGLRLIYFSYDVKMKEKGDIPEGYSVSREKKERFSLILESASTNQTSMYLCASSLRTRATYEQYFGPGTRLTVT.

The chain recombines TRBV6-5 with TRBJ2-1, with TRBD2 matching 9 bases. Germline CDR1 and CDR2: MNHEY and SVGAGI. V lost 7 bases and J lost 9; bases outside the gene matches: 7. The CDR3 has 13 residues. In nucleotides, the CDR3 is TGTGCCAGCAACTTAGCGGGAGCCAGTGAGCAGTTCTTC. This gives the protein CASNLAGASEQFF.

The CDR3 is CASSPTGTSGSGTGELFF. The CDR3 nucleotides read TGCGCCAGCAGCCCCACAGGAACTAGCGGGAGTGGGACCGGGGAGCTGTTTTTT. The J gene is TRBJ2-2, the V gene TRBV4-1, with 11 bases identical to TRBD2. Germline V gene lookup returns CDR1 MGHRA and CDR2 YSYEKL. This CDR3 is built from 18 residues. Trimming cost V 4 bases and J 5 bases; bases outside gene matches: 12.

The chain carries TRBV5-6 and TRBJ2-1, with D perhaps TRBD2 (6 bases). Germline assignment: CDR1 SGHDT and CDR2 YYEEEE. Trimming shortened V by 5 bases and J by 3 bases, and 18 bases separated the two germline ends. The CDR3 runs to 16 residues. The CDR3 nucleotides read TGTGCCAGCAGTTCACGAAGGGGTAGCGGCTACAATGAGCAGTTCTTC. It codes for CASSSRRGSGYNEQFF. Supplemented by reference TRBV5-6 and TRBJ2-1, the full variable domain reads DAGVTQSPTHLIKTRGQQVTLRCSPKSGHDTVSWYQQALGQGPQFIFQYYEEEERQRGNFPDRFSGHQFPNYSSELNVNALLLGDSALYLCASSSRRGSGYNEQFFGPGTRLTVL.

The CDR3 loop reads CASSGLGLAGGLFF. CDR3 nucleotide sequence: TGTGCCAGCAGTGGCCTGGGACTAGCGGGAGGTCTGTTCTTC. The rearrangement uses TRBV6-5 and TRBJ2-1; the match to TRBD2 covers 15 bases. CDR1 and CDR2 (germline): MNHEY, SVGAGI. The CDR3 runs 14 residues. V lost 5 bases, J lost 15 bases, and 8 bases stayed unmatched.

CDR3 amino acids: CASSVGRGADTGELFF. CDR3 DNA: TGTGCCAGCAGCGTAGGGCGGGGCGCGGACACCGGGGAGCTGTTTTTT. V and J are TRBV9 and TRBJ2-2; D perhaps matches TRBD2 (6 bases). The CDR3 spans 16 residues. Germline V gene data show CDR1 as SGDLS and CDR2 as YYNGEE. Trimming removed 0 bases from V and 3 bases from J, with 12 bases in between.

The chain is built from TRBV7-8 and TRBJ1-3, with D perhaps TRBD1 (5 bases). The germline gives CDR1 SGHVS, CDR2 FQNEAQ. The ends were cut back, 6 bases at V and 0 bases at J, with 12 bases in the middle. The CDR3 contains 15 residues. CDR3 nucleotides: TGTGCCAGCAGATATGGGACCTCCTCTGGAAACACCATATATTTT. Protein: CASRYGTSSGNTIYF.

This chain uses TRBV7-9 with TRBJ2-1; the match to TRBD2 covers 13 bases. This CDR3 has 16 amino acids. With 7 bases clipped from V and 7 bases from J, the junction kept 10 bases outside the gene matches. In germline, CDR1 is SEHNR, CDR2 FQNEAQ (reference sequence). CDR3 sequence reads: CASTPRGTSGMNEQFF. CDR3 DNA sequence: TGTGCCAGCACCCCCAGAGGGACTAGCGGGATGAATGAGCAGTTCTTC.

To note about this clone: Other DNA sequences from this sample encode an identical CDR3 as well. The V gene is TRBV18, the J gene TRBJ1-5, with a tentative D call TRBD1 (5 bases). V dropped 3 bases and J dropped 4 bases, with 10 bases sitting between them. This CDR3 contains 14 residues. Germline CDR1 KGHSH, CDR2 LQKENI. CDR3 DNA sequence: TGTGCCAGCTCACCCGACAGTTCGAATCAGCCCCAGCATTTT. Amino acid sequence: CASSPDSSNQPQHF.

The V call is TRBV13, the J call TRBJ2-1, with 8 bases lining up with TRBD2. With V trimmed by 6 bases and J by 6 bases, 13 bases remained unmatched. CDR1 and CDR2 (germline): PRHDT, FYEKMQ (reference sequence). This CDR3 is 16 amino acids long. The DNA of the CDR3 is TGTGCCAGCAGTCTAGGGGGTGTAGGGACTAGCAATGAGCAGTTCTTC. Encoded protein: CASSLGGVGTSNEQFF.

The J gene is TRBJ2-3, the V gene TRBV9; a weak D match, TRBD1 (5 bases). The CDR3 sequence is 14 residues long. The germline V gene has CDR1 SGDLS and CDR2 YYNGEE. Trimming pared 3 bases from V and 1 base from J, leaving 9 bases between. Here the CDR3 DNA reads TGTGCCAGCAGCGGGGGCGCGGGCACAGATACGCAGTATTTT. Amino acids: CASSGGAGTDTQYF.

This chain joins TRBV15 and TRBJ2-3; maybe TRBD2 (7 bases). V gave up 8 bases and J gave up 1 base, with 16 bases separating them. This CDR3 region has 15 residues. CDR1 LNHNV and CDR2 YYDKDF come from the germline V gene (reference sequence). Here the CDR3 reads CATVREGGGTDTQYF. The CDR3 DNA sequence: TGTGCCACCGTCAGGGAGGGGGGTGGCACAGATACGCAGTATTTT.

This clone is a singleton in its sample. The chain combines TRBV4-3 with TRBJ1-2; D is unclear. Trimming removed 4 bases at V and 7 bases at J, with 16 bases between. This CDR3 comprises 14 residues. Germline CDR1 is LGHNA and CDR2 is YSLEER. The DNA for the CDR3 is TGCGCCAGCAGCCTACACCCAGACGGCGGTGGCTACACCTTC. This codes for CASSLHPDGGGYTF.

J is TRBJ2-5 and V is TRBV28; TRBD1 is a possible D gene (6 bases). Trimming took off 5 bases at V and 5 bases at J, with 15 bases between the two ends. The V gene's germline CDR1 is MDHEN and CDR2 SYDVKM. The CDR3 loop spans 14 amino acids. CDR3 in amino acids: CASSIPGVRETQYF. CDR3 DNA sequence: TGTGCCAGCAGTATACCAGGGGTCCGGGAGACCCAGTACTTC.

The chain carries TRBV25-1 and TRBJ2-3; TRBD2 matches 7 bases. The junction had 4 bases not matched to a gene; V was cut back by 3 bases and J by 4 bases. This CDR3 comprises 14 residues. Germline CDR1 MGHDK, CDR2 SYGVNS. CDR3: CASSDAGVPDTQYF. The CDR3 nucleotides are TGTGCCAGCAGTGACGCGGGAGTTCCAGATACGCAGTATTTT.

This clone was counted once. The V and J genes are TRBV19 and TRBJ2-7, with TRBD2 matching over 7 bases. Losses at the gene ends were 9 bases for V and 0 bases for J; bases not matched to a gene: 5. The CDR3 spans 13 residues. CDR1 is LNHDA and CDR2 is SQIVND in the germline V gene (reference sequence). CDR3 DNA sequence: TGTGCCAGCGCGGGAGTTCCCTCCTACGAGCAGTACTTC. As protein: CASAGVPSYEQYF.

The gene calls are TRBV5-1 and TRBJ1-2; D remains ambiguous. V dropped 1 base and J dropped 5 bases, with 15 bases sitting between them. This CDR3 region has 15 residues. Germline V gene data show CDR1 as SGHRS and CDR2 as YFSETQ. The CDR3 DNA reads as TGCGCCAGCAGCTTGTCAGGCGCTTCGAGGTATGGCTACACCTTC. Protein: CASSLSGASRYGYTF.

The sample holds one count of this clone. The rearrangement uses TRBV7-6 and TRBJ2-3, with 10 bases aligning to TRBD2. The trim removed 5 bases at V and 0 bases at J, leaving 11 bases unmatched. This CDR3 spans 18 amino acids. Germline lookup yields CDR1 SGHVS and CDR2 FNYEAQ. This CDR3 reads CASSPRASGRASTDTQYF. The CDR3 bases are TGTGCCAGCAGCCCGAGGGCTAGCGGGAGAGCTAGCACAGATACGCAGTATTTT. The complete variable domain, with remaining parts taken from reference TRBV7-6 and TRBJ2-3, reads GAGVSQSPRYKVTKRGQDVALRCDPISGHVSLYWYRQALGQGPEFLTYFNYEAQQDKSGLPNDRFSAERPEGSISTLTIQRTEQRDSAMYRCASSPRASGRASTDTQYFGPGTRLTVL.

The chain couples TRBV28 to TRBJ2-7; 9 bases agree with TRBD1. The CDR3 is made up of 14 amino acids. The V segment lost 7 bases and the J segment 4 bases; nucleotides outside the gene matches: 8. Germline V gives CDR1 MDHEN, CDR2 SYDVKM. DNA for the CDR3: TGTGCCAGCAACTCCGGGACAGGGTGGTACGAGCAGTACTTC. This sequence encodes CASNSGTGWYEQYF.

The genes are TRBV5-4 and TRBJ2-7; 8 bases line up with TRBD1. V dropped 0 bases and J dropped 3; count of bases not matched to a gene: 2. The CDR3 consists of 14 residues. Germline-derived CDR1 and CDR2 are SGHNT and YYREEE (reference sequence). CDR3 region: CASSLGTGNYEQYF. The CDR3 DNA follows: TGTGCCAGCAGCTTGGGGACAGGGAACTACGAGCAGTACTTC.

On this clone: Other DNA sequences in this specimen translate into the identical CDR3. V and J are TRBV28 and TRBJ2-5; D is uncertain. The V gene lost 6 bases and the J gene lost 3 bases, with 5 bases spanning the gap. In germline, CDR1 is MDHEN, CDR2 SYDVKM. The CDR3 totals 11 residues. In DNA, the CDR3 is TGTGCCAGCAGCCGTAAAGAGACCCAGTACTTC. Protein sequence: CASSRKETQYF.

CDR3 residues: CASSETDQANEKLFF. Here the CDR3 DNA reads TGCGCCAGCAGCGAGACAGACCAGGCTAATGAAAAACTGTTTTTT. The chain is built from TRBV5-1 and TRBJ1-4; tentative D call: TRBD1 (5 bases). Germline V gene data show CDR1 as SGHRS and CDR2 as YFSETQ. This CDR3 contains 15 residues. With 4 bases removed from V and 3 bases from J, the gap between germline ends came to 13 bases.

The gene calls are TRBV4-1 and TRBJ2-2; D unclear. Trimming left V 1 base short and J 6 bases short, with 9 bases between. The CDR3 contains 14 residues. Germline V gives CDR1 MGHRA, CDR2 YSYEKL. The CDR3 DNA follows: TGCGCCAGCAGCCAAGGATCACGAGCCGGGGAGCTGTTTTTT. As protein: CASSQGSRAGELFF.

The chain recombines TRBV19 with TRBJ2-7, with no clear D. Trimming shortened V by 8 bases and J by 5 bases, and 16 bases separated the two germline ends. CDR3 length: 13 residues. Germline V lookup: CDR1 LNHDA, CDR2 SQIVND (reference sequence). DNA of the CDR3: TGTGCCAGTTCAACGGGCCGTCCCGACGAGCAGTACTTC. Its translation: CASSTGRPDEQYF.

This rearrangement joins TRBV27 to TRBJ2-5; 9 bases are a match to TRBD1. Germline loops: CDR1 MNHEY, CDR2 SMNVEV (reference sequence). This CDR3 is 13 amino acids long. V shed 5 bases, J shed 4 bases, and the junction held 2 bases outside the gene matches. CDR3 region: CASSTGGAETQYF. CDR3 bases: TGTGCCAGCAGTACAGGGGGCGCAGAGACCCAGTACTTC.

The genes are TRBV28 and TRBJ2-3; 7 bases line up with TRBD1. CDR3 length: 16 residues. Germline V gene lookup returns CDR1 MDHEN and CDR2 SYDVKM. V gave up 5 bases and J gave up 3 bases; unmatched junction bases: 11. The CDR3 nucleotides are TGTGCCAGCAGTCTAAACTCGGGACAGAGAACAGATACGCAGTATTTT. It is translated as CASSLNSGQRTDTQYF.

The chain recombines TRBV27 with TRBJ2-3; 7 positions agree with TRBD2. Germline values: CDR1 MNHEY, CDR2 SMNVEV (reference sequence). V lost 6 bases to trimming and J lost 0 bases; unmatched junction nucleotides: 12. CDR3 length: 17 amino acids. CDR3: CASSRPSGRTSTDTQYF. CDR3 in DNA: TGTGCCAGCAGCCGCCCTAGCGGCAGGACTAGCACAGATACGCAGTATTTT.

CDR3 protein: CSTYGQGNYGYTF. The CDR3 nucleotides are TGCAGCACCTACGGACAGGGAAACTATGGCTACACCTTC. The chain employs TRBV29-1 and TRBJ1-2; 8 bases align to TRBD1. Unmatched junction bases numbered 7, after V lost 8 bases and J lost 2 bases. The V gene's germline CDR1 is SQVTM and CDR2 ANQGSEA. The CDR3 extends over 13 amino acids.

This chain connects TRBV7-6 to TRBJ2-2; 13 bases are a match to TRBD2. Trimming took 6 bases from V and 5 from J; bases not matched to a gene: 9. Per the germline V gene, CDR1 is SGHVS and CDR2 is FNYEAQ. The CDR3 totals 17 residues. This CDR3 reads CASRPGLAGANTGELFF. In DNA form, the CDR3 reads TGTGCCAGCAGACCCGGACTAGCGGGAGCAAATACCGGGGAGCTGTTTTTT.

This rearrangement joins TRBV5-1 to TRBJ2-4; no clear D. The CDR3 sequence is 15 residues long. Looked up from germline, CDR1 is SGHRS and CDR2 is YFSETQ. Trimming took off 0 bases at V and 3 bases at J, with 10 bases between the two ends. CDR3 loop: CASSLGTDYKNIQYF. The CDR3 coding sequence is TGCGCCAGCAGCTTGGGGACCGATTACAAAAACATTCAGTACTTC.

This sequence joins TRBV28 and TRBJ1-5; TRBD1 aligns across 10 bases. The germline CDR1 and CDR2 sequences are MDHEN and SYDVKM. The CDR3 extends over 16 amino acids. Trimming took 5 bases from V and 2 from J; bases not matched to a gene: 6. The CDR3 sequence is CASSTTGGSGNQPQHF. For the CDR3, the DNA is TGTGCCAGCAGTACGACAGGGGGCTCTGGCAATCAGCCCCAGCATTTT.